The next 15 T cell receptor beta chains were all read from a single sample in a study of identical twins. Each CDR3 protein gets one entry after TCRdb re-called the 5' RACE reads with MiXCR. The sample has more than 1.5 million distinct CDR3 sequences, about 30% seen once. Sequenced sample: cord blood. Receptors were obtained from a newborn girl in good health.

The chain links TRBV3-1 to TRBJ2-1; D might be TRBD1 or TRBD2, each matching 5 bases. Germline lookup yields CDR1 LGHDT and CDR2 YNNKEL (reference sequence). V was shortened by 0 bases and J by 13 bases, with 25 bases between the two germline ends. The CDR3 spans 17 residues. The DNA of the CDR3 is TGTGCCAGCAGCCAAGAGGGGCTTGTCGGGATTCAAGAGACCCAGTTCTTC. Its translation: CASSQEGLVGIQETQFF.

This chain connects TRBV24-1 to TRBJ2-3; D uncertain. The CDR3 spans 18 residues. From germline, CDR1 is KGHDR and CDR2 SFDVKD. Trimming pared 2 bases from V and 2 bases from J, leaving 19 bases between. The DNA of the CDR3 is TGTGCCACCAGTGATTCCCGCACCCTAGGGTCCGTCACAGATACGCAGTATTTT. Translating gives CATSDSRTLGSVTDTQYF.

This clonotype was counted a few times. The chain has TRBV12-3 or TRBV12-4 and TRBJ2-5; TRBD2 matches at 10 bases. The CDR3 contains 14 residues. V trimming: 7 bases; J trimming: 4 bases; junction bases outside the gene matches: 6. The CDR3 loop is CASTKGLAVETQYF. The CDR3 DNA reads TGTGCCAGCACTAAAGGACTAGCGGTAGAGACCCAGTACTTC.

CDR3 sequence reads: CASTLDRVRGYTF. In DNA, the CDR3 is TGTGCCAGCACCCTGGACAGGGTGAGGGGCTACACCTTC. This chain uses TRBV12-3 or TRBV12-4 with TRBJ1-2; 8 positions agree with TRBD1. The CDR3 has 13 amino acids. Trimming removed 7 bases from V and 8 bases from J; junction bases left unmatched: 9.

The sample holds a few counts of this clonotype. The chain uses TRBV24-1 and TRBJ2-5, with 8 bases identical to TRBD1. CDR3 length: 14 amino acids. V was clipped by 2 bases and J by 2 bases; unmatched bases: 0. CDR1 is KGHDR and CDR2 is SFDVKD in the germline V gene. The CDR3 sequence is CATSDYRGQETQYF. The CDR3 DNA follows: TGTGCCACCAGTGATTACAGGGGGCAAGAGACCCAGTACTTC.

In its sample, this clonotype was seen many times. The chain is built from TRBV15 and TRBJ2-1, with D maybe TRBD1 (6 bases). This CDR3 comprises 16 residues. Trimming cost V 8 bases and J 0 bases, with 17 bases left between them. Germline CDR1 is LNHNV and CDR2 is YYDKDF (reference sequence). CDR3 DNA sequence: TGTGCCACCTATGAGACTTCGACAGGCTCCTACAATGAGCAGTTCTTC. Translated, it gives CATYETSTGSYNEQFF.

The J gene is TRBJ1-2, the V gene TRBV10-3; a possible D gene is TRBD1 (5 bases). Germline CDR1 reads ENHRY; CDR2 reads SYGVKD. The CDR3 sequence is 18 residues long. V lost 6 bases, J lost 1 base, and 24 bases lay in between. The CDR3: CAIRANRDPSALNYGYTF. CDR3 DNA sequence: TGTGCCATCAGAGCAAACCGGGACCCAAGTGCCCTTAACTATGGCTACACCTTC.

This clonotype was observed a few times. The genes are TRBV10-3 and TRBJ1-5; D not certain. CDR3 length: 14 residues. V lost 7 bases and J lost 4, with 14 bases in between. The germline V gene has CDR1 ENHRY and CDR2 SYGVKD. The CDR3 reads CAINSLPGNQPQHF. CDR3 nucleotide sequence: TGTGCCATCAACAGTCTCCCTGGGAATCAGCCCCAGCATTTT.

This clonotype was seen a single time. The rearrangement uses TRBV20-1 and TRBJ2-1, with 12 bases lining up with TRBD2. V shed 4 bases and J 8 bases; nucleotides not matched to a gene: 6. This CDR3 has 14 amino acids. Germline loops: CDR1 DFQATT, CDR2 SNEGSKA (reference sequence). CDR3 sequence: CSATTSGSSHEQFF. CDR3 DNA sequence: TGCAGTGCTACGACTAGCGGGAGTTCCCATGAGCAGTTCTTC.

This clonotype was counted between two and nine times. V gene TRBV12-3 or TRBV12-4 combines with J gene TRBJ2-3; 12 positions match TRBD2. The CDR3 runs 15 residues. After removal of 4 bases from V and 5 bases from J, the junction contained 4 bases not matched to a gene. The CDR3 loop is CASSSLAGGKDTQYF. Here the CDR3 DNA reads TGTGCCAGCAGTTCCCTAGCGGGGGGGAAAGATACGCAGTATTTT.

In this sample, this clonotype turned up a few times. The V call is TRBV5-1, the J call TRBJ2-7, with 7 bases lining up with TRBD1. The CDR3 covers 15 residues. Germline V gene sequence: CDR1 SGHRS, CDR2 YFSETQ. V gave up 1 base and J gave up 2 bases; unmatched junction bases: 6. CDR3 DNA sequence: TGCGCCAGCAGCTTGAGACCAGGACAGGCCTACGAGCAGTACTTC. Protein sequence: CASSLRPGQAYEQYF.

V usage is TRBV6-5 and J usage is TRBJ2-2; TRBD2 matches 10 bases. V shed 8 bases and J 5 bases; nucleotides not matched to a gene: 8. The V gene's germline CDR1 is MNHEY and CDR2 SVGAGI. The CDR3 is 15 amino acids. In DNA, the CDR3 is TGTGCCAGCTGGAGGACTAGCGGATCAACCGGGGAGCTGTTTTTT. This gives the protein CASWRTSGSTGELFF.

The genes are TRBV4-1 and TRBJ2-3, with 11 positions matching TRBD2. V was pared by 4 bases and J by 3 bases, with 12 bases of the junction left unmatched. The germline V gene encodes CDR1 MGHRA and CDR2 YSYEKL. The CDR3 is 18 residues long. The CDR3 DNA sequence: TGCGCCAGCAGCCGAACGGTAATGACTAGCGGGATGACAGATACGCAGTATTTT. Protein product: CASSRTVMTSGMTDTQYF.

The genes are TRBV12-3 or TRBV12-4 and TRBJ1-1, with 7 bases identical to TRBD1. This CDR3 has 12 residues. The V and J ends lost 8 bases and 3 bases, in that order; junction bases with no gene match: 3. The CDR3 DNA is TGTGCCAGCTTTGACAGGGACACTGAAGCTTTCTTT. Protein sequence: CASFDRDTEAFF.

The sample holds a few counts of this clonotype. This sequence joins TRBV5-1 and TRBJ1-2; TRBD1 matches at 9 bases. Germline CDR1 and CDR2: SGHRS and YFSETQ. The V gene end was trimmed by 4 bases and the J gene end by 12 bases; junction bases not matched to a gene: 10. The length of the CDR3 is 13 residues. As DNA, the CDR3 is TGCGCCAGCAGCACGGGACAGGGCAAGGAGGACACCTTC. This encodes CASSTGQGKEDTF.